One sample yielded the 8 T cell receptor beta chains listed below, sequenced in a study of cytomegalovirus exposure and HLA in healthy donors. PCR was performed using 60 Vbeta and 13 Jbeta primers. Assay: immunoSEQ multiplex PCR; the TCRdb copy retains only in-frame clones and omits some. The repertoire consists of over 150,000 clones, with about three quarters occurring once and the leading ten covering about 3.8%. Sequenced material: PBMCs. All receptors come from a woman aged 55-70 years in good health and CMV-seropositive.

The sample holds one count of this clone. J is TRBJ2-7 and V is TRBV9, with 8 bases identical to TRBD2. Per germline, CDR1 SGDLS and CDR2 YYNGEE. The CDR3 runs to 15 residues. Unmatched junction bases numbered 5, after V lost 0 bases and J lost 3 bases. The CDR3 region has the DNA TGTGCCAGCAGCGTAGACGGCGGGGGGAACTACGAGCAGTACTTC. The encoded protein is CASSVDGGGNYEQYF.

Points on this clone: Other DNA sequences in the same sample also yield this CDR3. This chain uses TRBV5-1 with TRBJ1-2; 8 bases map to TRBD1. There are 14 residues in the CDR3. The trim removed 2 bases at V and 2 bases at J, leaving 2 bases unmatched. Germline-derived CDR1 and CDR2 are SGHRS and YFSETQ. The CDR3 DNA reads as TGCGCCAGCAGCTTAGGACAGGGAAACTATGGCTACACCTTC. Its protein product is CASSLGQGNYGYTF.

V gene TRBV6-1 combines with J gene TRBJ2-2; 7 bases align to TRBD1. CDR1 and CDR2 from the germline V gene are MNHNS and SASEGT. Trimming took 7 bases from V and 1 from J; bases not matched to a gene: 3. This CDR3 contains 14 residues. The CDR3 region is CASIWTGNTGELFF. The DNA of the CDR3 is TGTGCCAGCATTTGGACAGGGAACACCGGGGAGCTGTTTTTT.

This clone has just a few counts. The same CDR3 arises from other DNA sequences in this sample as well. The V gene is TRBV9, the J gene TRBJ2-5; 7 nucleotides agree with TRBD2. Germline CDR1 reads SGDLS; CDR2 reads YYNGEE. The CDR3 is 15 residues long. The trim removed 0 bases at V and 4 bases at J, leaving 6 bases unmatched. CDR3 region: CASSVAGGRVETQYF. The CDR3 nucleotides read TGTGCCAGCAGCGTAGCTGGGGGGAGGGTAGAGACCCAGTACTTC.

V is TRBV11-3 and J is TRBJ2-1; 7 bases agree with TRBD2. The CDR3 is 15 amino acids. V trimming: 5 bases; J trimming: 1 base; junction bases outside the gene matches: 5. Per the germline V gene, CDR1 is SGHNT and CDR2 is YENEEA. The CDR3 DNA reads TGTGCCAGCAGCGTAAGCGGGATGTCCTACAATGAGCAGTTCTTC. This encodes CASSVSGMSYNEQFF.

This clone was seen a handful of times. The V call is TRBV5-1, the J call TRBJ1-3; the match to TRBD1 covers 10 bases. The length of the CDR3 is 15 residues. V dropped 0 bases and J dropped 8; count of bases not matched to a gene: 5. The germline V gene encodes CDR1 SGHRS and CDR2 YFSETQ. This CDR3 is CASSLEGQGQDTIYF. DNA for the CDR3: TGCGCCAGCAGCTTGGAGGGACAGGGGCAGGACACCATATATTTT. Together with reference TRBV5-1 and TRBJ1-3, the CDR3 gives the full variable domain: KAGVTQTPRYLIKTRGQQVTLSCSPISGHRSVSWYQQTPGQGLQFLFEYFSETQRNKGNFPGRFSGRQFSNSRSEMNVSTLELGDSALYLCASSLEGQGQDTIYFGEGSWLTVV.

This rearrangement joins TRBV7-3 to TRBJ2-2; D is unclear. CDR1 SGHTA and CDR2 FQGTGA come from the germline V gene. The V end was cut by 5 bases, the J end by 2 bases, with 12 bases between. The CDR3 has 15 amino acids. DNA for the CDR3: TGTGCCAGCAGCCCCCAGGTCACAAACACCGGGGAGCTGTTTTTT. Protein product: CASSPQVTNTGELFF.

For this clone: At one boundary the junction diverges from the germline segment, which might be a read error. The chain links TRBV28 to TRBJ2-7; 7 bases are shared with TRBD1. This CDR3 is built from 11 residues. CDR1 and CDR2 from the germline V gene are MDHEN and SYDVKM. The chain's CDR3 is CASSLRGQLHF. CDR3 DNA sequence: TGTGCCAGCAGTTTAAGGGGGCAGTTGCACTTC.